The source of this T cell receptor (beta chain) is a study of blood T cell repertoires in COVID-19. Germline lookup yields CDR1 SGHAT and CDR2 FQNNGV. Trimming shortened V by 1 base and J by 3 bases, and 12 bases separated the two germline ends. The CDR3 sequence is 16 residues long. Authors' analysis steps: Reference gene primer amplification in the assay estimated nucleated cell counts. Only in-frame clones appear in the TCRdb table, and some are missing; sequencing was by immunoSEQ multiplex PCR. V and J calls and clone size are as listed in that table; D and trimming were resolved from the DNA. The data show 180,000 or so clones, over 80% seen once.

This TCR was recovered from a woman aged 60-70 years who had recovered from COVID-19. The sequenced material came from PBMCs or T cells enriched from blood (not recorded which). V gene TRBV11-2 combines with J gene TRBJ1-4; D is unresolved. CDR3 in amino acids: CASSLATGRANEKLFF. The DNA of the CDR3 is TGTGCCAGCAGCTTAGCGACGGGGAGGGCTAATGAAAAACTGTTTTTT.